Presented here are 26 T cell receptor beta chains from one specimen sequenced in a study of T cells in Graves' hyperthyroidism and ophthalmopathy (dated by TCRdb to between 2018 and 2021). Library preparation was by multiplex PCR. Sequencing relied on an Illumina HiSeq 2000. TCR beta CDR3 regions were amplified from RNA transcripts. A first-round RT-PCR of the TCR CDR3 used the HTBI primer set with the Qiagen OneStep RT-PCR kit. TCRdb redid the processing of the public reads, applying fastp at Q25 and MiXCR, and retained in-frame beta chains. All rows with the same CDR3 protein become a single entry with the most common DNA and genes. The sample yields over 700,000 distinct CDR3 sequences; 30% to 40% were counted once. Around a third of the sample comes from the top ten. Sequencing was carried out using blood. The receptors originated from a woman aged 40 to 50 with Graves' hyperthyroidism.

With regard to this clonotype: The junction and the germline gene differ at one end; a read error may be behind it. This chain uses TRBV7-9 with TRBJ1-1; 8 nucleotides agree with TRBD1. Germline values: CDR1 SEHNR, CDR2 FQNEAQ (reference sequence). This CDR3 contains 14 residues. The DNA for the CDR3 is TGTGCCAGCAGCTCGCAGGGGGCGAACACTAAAGCTTTCTTT. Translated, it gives CASSSQGANTKAFF.

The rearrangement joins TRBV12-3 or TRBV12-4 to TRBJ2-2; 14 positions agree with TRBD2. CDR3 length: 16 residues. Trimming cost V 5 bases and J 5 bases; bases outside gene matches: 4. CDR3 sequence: CASSLRTSGRTGELFF. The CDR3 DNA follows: TGTGCCAGCAGTCTAAGGACTAGCGGGAGGACCGGGGAGCTGTTTTTT.

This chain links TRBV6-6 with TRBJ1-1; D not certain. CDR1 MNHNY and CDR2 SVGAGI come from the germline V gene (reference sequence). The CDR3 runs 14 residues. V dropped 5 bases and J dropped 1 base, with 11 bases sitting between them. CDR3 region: CASSTPTGNTEAFF. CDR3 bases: TGTGCCAGCAGTACTCCGACCGGGAACACTGAAGCTTTCTTT.

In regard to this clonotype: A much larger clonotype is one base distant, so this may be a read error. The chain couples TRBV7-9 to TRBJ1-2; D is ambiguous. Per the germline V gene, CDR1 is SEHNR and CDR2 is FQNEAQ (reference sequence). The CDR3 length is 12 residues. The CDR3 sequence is CASSLENYGCTF. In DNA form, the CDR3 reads TGTGCCAGCAGCTTAGAGAACTATGGCTGCACCTTC.

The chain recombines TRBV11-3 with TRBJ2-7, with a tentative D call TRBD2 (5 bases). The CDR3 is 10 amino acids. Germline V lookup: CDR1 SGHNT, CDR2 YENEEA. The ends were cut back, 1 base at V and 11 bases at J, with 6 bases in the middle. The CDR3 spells CASSLVGKYF. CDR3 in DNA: TGTGCCAGCAGCTTAGTCGGGAAGTACTTC. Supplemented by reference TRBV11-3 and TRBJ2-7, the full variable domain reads EAGVVQSPRYKIIEKKQPVAFWCNPISGHNTLYWYLQNLGQGPELLIRYENEEAVDDSQLPKDRFSAERLKGVDSTLKIQPAELGDSAVYLCASSLVGKYFGPGTRLTVT.

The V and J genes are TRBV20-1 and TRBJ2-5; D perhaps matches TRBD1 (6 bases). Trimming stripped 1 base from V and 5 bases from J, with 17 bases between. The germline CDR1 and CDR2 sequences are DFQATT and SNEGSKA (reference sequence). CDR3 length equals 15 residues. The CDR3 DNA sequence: TGCAGTGCTAGAGCTTATCAGGGGAAGGGGGAGACCCAGTACTTC. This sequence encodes CSARAYQGKGETQYF.

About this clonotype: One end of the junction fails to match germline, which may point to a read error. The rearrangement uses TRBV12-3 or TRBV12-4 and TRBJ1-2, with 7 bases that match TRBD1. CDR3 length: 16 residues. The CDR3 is CASSYREGASNYGCTF. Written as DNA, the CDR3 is TGTGCCAGCAGTTACCGCGAGGGGGCCTCTAACTATGGCTGCACCTTC.

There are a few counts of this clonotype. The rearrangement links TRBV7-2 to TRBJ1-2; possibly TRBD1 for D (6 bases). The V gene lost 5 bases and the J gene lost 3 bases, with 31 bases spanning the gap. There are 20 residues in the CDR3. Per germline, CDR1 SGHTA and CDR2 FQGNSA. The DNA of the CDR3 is TGTGCCAGCAGCCAAATTGGACAGACTTGGGCGTTGGAGGCCCACTATGGCTACACCTTC. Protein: CASSQIGQTWALEAHYGYTF.

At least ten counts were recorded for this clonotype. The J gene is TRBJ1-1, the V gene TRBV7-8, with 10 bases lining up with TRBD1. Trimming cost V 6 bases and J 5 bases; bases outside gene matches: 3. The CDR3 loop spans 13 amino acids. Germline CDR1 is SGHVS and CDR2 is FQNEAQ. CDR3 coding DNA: TGTGCCAGCAGAAAGGACAGGGGGACTGAAGCTTTCTTT. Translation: CASRKDRGTEAFF.

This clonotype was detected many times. The CDR3 region is CASSLTDRVAEAFF. The CDR3 nucleotides are TGCGCCAGCAGCTTGACGGACAGGGTTGCTGAAGCTTTCTTT. This rearrangement joins TRBV5-1 to TRBJ1-1; TRBD1 matches at 8 bases. Germline-derived CDR1 and CDR2 are SGHRS and YFSETQ. Trimming removed 1 base from V and 6 bases from J; junction bases left unmatched: 5. The CDR3 has 14 amino acids.

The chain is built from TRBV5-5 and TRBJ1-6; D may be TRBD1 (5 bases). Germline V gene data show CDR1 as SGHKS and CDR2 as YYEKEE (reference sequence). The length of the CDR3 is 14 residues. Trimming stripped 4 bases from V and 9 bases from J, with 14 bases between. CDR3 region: CASSPGPDGSPLHF. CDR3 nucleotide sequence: TGTGCCAGCAGCCCGGGACCAGACGGTTCACCCCTCCACTTT.

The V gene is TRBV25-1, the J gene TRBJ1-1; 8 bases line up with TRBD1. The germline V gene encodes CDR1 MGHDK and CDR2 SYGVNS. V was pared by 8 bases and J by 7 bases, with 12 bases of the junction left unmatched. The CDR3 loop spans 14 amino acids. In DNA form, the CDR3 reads TGTGCCAGCGTTGATGGGACAGGAGGGGATGAAGCTTTCTTT. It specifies CASVDGTGGDEAFF.

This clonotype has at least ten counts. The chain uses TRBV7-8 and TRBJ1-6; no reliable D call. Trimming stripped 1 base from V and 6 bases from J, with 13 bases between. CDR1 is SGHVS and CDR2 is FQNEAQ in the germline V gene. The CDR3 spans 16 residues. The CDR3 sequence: CASSLGGSPVNSPLHF. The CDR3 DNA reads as TGTGCCAGCAGCTTAGGTGGGAGCCCAGTTAATTCACCCCTCCACTTT. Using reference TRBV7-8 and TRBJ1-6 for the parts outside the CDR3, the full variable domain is GAGVSQSPRYKVAKRGQDVALRCDPISGHVSLFWYQQALGQGPEFLTYFQNEAQLDKSGLPSDRFFAERPEGSVSTLKIQRTQQEDSAVYLCASSLGGSPVNSPLHFGNGTRLTVT.

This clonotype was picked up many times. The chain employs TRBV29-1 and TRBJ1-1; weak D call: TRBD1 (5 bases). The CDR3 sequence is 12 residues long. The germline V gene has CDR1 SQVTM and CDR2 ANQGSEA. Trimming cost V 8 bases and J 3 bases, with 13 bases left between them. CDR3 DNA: TGCAGCTCCGGGGGGAGGGACACTGAAGCTTTCTTT. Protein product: CSSGGRDTEAFF.

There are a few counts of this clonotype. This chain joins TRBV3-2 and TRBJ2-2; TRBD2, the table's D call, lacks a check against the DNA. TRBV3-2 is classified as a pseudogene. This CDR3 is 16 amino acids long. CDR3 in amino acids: CASSQRIAAGFGELFF. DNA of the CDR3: TGTGCCAGCAGCCAACGGATTGCGGCAGGGTTCGGGGAGCTGTTTTTT.

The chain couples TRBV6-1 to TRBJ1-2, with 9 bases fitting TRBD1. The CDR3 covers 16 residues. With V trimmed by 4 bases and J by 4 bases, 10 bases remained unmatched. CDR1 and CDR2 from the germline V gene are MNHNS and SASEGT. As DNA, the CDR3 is TGTGCCAGCAGTGCACCGGGACAGGGTGACCTCTATGGCTACACCTTC. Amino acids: CASSAPGQGDLYGYTF.

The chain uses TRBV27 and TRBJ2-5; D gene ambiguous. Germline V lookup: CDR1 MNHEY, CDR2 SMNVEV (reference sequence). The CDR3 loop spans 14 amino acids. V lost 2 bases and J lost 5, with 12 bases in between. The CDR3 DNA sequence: TGTGCCAGCAGTTTAATGGGTCTTGGGGAGACCCAGTACTTC. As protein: CASSLMGLGETQYF.

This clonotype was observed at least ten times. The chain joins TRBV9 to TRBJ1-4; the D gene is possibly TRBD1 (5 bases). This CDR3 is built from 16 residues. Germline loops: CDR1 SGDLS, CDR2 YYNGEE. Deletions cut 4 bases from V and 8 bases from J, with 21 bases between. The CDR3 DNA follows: TGTGCCAGCAGCCCTCGTGAGGCAGGGTCGGGCGAAAAACTGTTTTTT. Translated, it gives CASSPREAGSGEKLFF.

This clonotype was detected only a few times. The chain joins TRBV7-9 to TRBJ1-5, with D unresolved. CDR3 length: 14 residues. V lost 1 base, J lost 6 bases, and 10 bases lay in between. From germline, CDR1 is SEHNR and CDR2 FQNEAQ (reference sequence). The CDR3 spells CASSLEGVSQPQHF. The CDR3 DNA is TGTGCCAGCAGCTTAGAGGGCGTTAGTCAGCCCCAGCATTTT.

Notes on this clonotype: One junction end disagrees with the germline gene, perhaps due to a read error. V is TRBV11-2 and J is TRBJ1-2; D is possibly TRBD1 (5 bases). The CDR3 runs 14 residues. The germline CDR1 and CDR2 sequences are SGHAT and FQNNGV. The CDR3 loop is CAGSHAGGDYGYTF. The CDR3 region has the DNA TGTGCCGGCAGCCACGCAGGAGGGGACTATGGCTACACCTTC.

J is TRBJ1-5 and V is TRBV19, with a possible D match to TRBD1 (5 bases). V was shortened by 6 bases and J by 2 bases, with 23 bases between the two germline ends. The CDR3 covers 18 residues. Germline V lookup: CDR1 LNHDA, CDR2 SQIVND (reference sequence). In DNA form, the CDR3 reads TGTGCCAGTAGAGCGGGACTTCTCAAGGAAAAGGGCAATCAGCCCCAGCATTTT. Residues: CASRAGLLKEKGNQPQHF.

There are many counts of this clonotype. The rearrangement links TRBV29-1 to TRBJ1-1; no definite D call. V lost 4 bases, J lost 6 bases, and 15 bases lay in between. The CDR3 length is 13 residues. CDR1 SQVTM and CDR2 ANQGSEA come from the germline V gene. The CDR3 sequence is CSVAMGLNAEAFF. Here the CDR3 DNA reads TGCAGCGTTGCCATGGGCCTAAACGCTGAAGCTTTCTTT.

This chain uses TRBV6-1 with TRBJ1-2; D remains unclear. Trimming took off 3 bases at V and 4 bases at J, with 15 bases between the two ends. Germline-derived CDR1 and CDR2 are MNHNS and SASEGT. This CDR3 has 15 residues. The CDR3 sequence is CASSEGGRDVYGYTF. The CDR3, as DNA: TGTGCCAGCAGTGAGGGTGGACGGGATGTCTATGGCTACACCTTC.

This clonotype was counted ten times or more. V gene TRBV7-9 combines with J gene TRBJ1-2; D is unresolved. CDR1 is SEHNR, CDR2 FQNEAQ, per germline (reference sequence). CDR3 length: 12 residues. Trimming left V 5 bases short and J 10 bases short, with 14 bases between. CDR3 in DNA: TGTGCCAGCAGCCGTATTATCACAGACTACACCTTC. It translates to CASSRIITDYTF.

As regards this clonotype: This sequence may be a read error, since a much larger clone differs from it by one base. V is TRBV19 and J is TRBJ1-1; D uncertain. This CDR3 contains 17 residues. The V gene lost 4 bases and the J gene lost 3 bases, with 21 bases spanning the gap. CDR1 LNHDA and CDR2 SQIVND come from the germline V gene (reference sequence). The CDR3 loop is CASSTAPTTGWDTEAFF. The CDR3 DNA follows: TGTGCCAGTAGTACTGCACCAACGACGGGTTGGGACACTGAAGCTTTCTTT.

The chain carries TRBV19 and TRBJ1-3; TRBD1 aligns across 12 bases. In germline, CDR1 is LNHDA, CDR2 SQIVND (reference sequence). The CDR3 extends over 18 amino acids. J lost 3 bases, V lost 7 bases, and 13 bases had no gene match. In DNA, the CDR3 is TGTGCCAGTAACCGATCCCCGGGACAGGGGGCGCTTGGAAACACCATATATTTT. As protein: CASNRSPGQGALGNTIYF. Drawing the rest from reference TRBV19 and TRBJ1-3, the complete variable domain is DGGITQSPKYLFRKEGQNVTLSCEQNLNHDAMYWYRQDPGQGLRLIYYSQIVNDFQKGDIAEGYSVSREKKESFPLTVTSAQKNPTAFYLCASNRSPGQGALGNTIYFGEGSWLTVV.